This TCR beta chain comes out of a study of CD8+ T cells in alopecia areata. The sample holds a few counts of this clone. The antigen is not known. cDNA serving as the sequencing template came from extracted, reverse transcribed RNA. This table comes from immunoSEQ multiplex PCR, and its TCRdb copy is limited to in-frame clones, with some not included. The data show 150,000 to 250,000 clones, around 56% seen once. Germline lookup yields CDR1 SGHRS and CDR2 YFSETQ. The V end was cut by 0 bases, the J end by 6 bases, with 8 bases between. This CDR3 spans 13 amino acids. Treatment defined: oral pan-JAK inhibitor, 5-10 mg twice daily. Specimens obtained from alopecia areata patients comprised lesional scalp punch biopsies and peripheral blood. Study observations and caveats: Both scalp clonality and the expanded CD8+ clones among the top 100 showed a significant decrease with tofacitinib.

The rearrangement uses TRBV5-1 and TRBJ2-3; D is unresolved. The TCR was taken from a human donor with alopecia areata. This specimen consisted of CD4+ T cells sorted from blood, obtained at week 4, from a patient treated with tofacitinib. CDR3 nucleotides: TGCGCCAGCAGCTTGGAGAGTTGGGATACGCAGTATTTT. Residues: CASSLESWDTQYF.